This entry is about one TCR beta chain. Its cognate antigen is unknown. These data belong to a study of T cell responses to AZD1222 COVID-19 vaccine. Study-wide results and limits: The study reported that nearly half of spike-specific TCRs target unmutated variant regions. Compared with day 0, the breadth and depth of the Spike-specific TCR repertoire rose significantly after two doses of AZD1222. Baseline serology detected seropositivity in only a handful of AZD1222 recipients.

Sequenced by immunoSEQ multiplex PCR; TCRdb stores in-frame clones only, minus some. This table has 70,000 to 95,000 clones, about 93% appearing once. CDR1 and CDR2 from the germline V gene are LNHNV and YYDKDF (reference sequence). CDR3 size: 15 residues. The V and J ends lost 3 bases and 4 bases, in that order; junction bases with no gene match: 6. This chain links TRBV15 with TRBJ2-5; 9 bases align to TRBD2. The sequencing used peripheral blood, collected 28 days after the second AZD1222 dose. This clonotype was sampled from an adult who received the AZD1222 COVID-19 vaccine. CDR3 amino acids: CATSRGSGGGETQYF. The CDR3 coding sequence is TGTGCCACCAGCAGGGGTAGCGGGGGAGGAGAGACCCAGTACTTC.